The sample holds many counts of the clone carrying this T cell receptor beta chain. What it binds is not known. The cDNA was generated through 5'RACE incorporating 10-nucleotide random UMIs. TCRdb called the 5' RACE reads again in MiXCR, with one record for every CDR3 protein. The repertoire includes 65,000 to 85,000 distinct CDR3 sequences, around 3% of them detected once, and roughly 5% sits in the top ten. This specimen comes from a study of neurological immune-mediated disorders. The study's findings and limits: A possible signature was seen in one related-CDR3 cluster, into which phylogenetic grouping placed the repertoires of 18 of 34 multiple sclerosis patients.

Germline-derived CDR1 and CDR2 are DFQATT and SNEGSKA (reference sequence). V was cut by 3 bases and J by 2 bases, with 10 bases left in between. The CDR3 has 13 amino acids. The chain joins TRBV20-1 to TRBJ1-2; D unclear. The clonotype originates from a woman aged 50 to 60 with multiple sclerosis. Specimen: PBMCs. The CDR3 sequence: CSASLQTNYGYTF. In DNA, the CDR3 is TGCAGTGCTAGTTTGCAGACAAACTATGGCTACACCTTC.